A single sample is the source of the 14 T cell receptor beta chains below, sequenced in a study of monozygotic twins with inflammatory bowel disease. TCRdb reanalyzed the 5' RACE reads, giving one entry per CDR3 protein sequence and no DNA. This sample's table has about 300,000 distinct CDR3 sequences. Material: blood. These receptors all stem from a human donor with ulcerative colitis or Crohn's disease, or a healthy co-twin of an affected twin (not recorded which).

The chain recombines TRBV6-1 with TRBJ1-2; TCRdb returns TRBD1, unconfirmable since there is no DNA. The germline gives CDR1 MNHNS, CDR2 SASEGT. This CDR3 spans 15 amino acids. The CDR3 region is CASSAQKSGAHGYTF.

This chain joins TRBV9 and TRBJ2-1; TCRdb's D call of TRBD1 is untestable without DNA. The CDR3 runs 15 residues. CDR1 is SGDLS, CDR2 YYNGEE, per germline. This CDR3 is CASSNRGGGKDEQFF.

V and J are TRBV5-1 and TRBJ2-3. Per germline, CDR1 SGHRS and CDR2 YFSETQ. There are 14 residues in the CDR3. This CDR3 reads CASKKTVERDTQYF.

The chain is built from TRBV5-4 and TRBJ2-5; there is no DNA to check the TCRdb D call of TRBD1. The germline V gene has CDR1 SGHNT and CDR2 YYREEE (reference sequence). The CDR3 sequence is 16 residues long. Here the CDR3 reads CASSSRDRVEQETQYF.

The chain combines TRBV3-1 with TRBJ1-2; TCRdb lists TRBD1, though no DNA is available to test this call. CDR1 is LGHDT, CDR2 YNNKEL, per germline (reference sequence). The CDR3 consists of 16 residues. This chain's CDR3 is CASSKAAGNFNYGYTF.

The V gene is TRBV24-1, the J gene TRBJ2-7; TCRdb calls TRBD2, which cannot be checked without DNA. CDR3 size: 14 residues. CDR1 and CDR2 (germline): KGHDR, SFDVKD. The CDR3 is CATSDSGQADEQYF.

This chain joins TRBV6-1 and TRBJ2-3; lacking DNA, the TRBD2 call made by TCRdb goes unchecked. Germline values: CDR1 MNHNS, CDR2 SASEGT. The CDR3 has 15 amino acids. The CDR3 region is CASSQGSGAADTQYF.

The chain recombines TRBV20-1 with TRBJ1-1; TCRdb proposes TRBD1, but this gene call is untestable without DNA. This CDR3 has 14 residues. CDR1 is DFQATT and CDR2 is SNEGSKA in the germline V gene (reference sequence). CDR3 amino acids: CSARDAGERAEAFF.

The CDR3 spells CASSVGQGISNQPQHF. The V gene is TRBV5-6, the J gene TRBJ1-5; TCRdb's D gene call, TRBD1, goes unchecked for lack of DNA. The CDR3 loop spans 16 amino acids. CDR1 and CDR2 (germline): SGHDT, YYEEEE.

J is TRBJ2-1 and V is TRBV7-2. This CDR3 contains 14 residues. Germline V CDR1 and CDR2: SGHTA, FQGNSA. CDR3 region: CASHGGGSYNEQFF.

The gene calls are TRBV7-8 and TRBJ2-1; TCRdb calls TRBD2, which cannot be checked without DNA. This CDR3 contains 17 residues. The germline CDR1 and CDR2 sequences are SGHVS and FQNEAQ. The CDR3 loop reads CASSLRGEGRYYNEQFF.

The chain has TRBV4-3 and TRBJ2-2; TCRdb designates TRBD2, a call that cannot be tested without DNA. CDR3 size: 14 residues. Germline V CDR1 and CDR2: LGHNA, YSLEER. CDR3 amino acids: CASSHGTSTGELFF.

The chain combines TRBV9 with TRBJ2-7; the TCRdb call, TRBD2, lacks DNA for checking. Germline assignment: CDR1 SGDLS and CDR2 YYNGEE. The CDR3 runs to 16 residues. CDR3 protein: CASSVEAGTSGRKQYF.

This CDR3 is CASSPPTRTSGTLNTQYF. The V call is TRBV18, the J call TRBJ2-3; the TRBD2 assignment by TCRdb is unverifiable without DNA. Germline CDR1 and CDR2: KGHSH and LQKENI. The CDR3 consists of 18 residues.